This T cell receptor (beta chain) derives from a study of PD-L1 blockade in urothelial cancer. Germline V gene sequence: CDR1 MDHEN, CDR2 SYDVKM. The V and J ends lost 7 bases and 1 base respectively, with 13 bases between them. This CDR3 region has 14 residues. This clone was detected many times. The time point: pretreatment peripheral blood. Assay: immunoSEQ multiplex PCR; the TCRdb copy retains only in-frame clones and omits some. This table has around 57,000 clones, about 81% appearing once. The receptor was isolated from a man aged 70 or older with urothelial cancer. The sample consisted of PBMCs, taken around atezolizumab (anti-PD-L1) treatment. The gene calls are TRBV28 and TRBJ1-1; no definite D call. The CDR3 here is CASKEDRSNTEAFF. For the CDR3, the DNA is TGTGCCAGCAAGGAGGACCGCTCGAACACTGAAGCTTTCTTT.